One and the same sample provided the 24 T cell receptor beta chains below, sequenced in a study of cytomegalovirus exposure and HLA in healthy donors. Primers included in the PCR were 60 Vbeta and 13 Jbeta primers. Data came from immunoSEQ multiplex PCR; TCRdb stores just in-frame clones and leaves some out. The sample shows about 190,000 clones, about 81% of them seen only once. The specimen was PBMCs. These receptors originate from a woman in her late teens or twenties in good health and CMV-seronegative.

The chain uses TRBV19 and TRBJ2-5, with a possible D match to TRBD1 (5 bases). V was trimmed by 4 bases and J by 5 bases, leaving 17 bases between them. The CDR3 extends over 15 amino acids. Looked up from germline, CDR1 is LNHDA and CDR2 is SQIVND (reference sequence). The CDR3 region is CASSTFPPGMETQYF. CDR3 DNA sequence: TGTGCCAGTAGTACGTTTCCTCCAGGGATGGAGACCCAGTACTTC.

This chain connects TRBV14 to TRBJ2-2; 8 positions agree with TRBD1. This CDR3 is built from 15 residues. V dropped 0 bases and J dropped 6; count of bases not matched to a gene: 3. Germline CDR1 SGHDN, CDR2 FVKESK. The CDR3 DNA reads as TGTGCCAGCAGCCAAGATCCAGGGGGCTCCGGGGAGCTGTTTTTT. Its protein product is CASSQDPGGSGELFF. The full variable domain, in which reference TRBV14 and TRBJ2-2 provide the parts outside the CDR3, is EAGVTQFPSHSVIEKGQTVTLRCDPISGHDNLYWYRRVMGKEIKFLLHFVKESKQDESGMPNNRFLAERTGGTYSTLKVQPAELEDSGVYFCASSQDPGGSGELFFGEGSRLTVL.

The genes are TRBV29-1 and TRBJ2-1; TRBD2 aligns across 12 bases. This CDR3 is 18 amino acids long. CDR1 and CDR2 from the germline V gene are SQVTM and ANQGSEA. Trimming removed 7 bases from V and 1 base from J; junction bases left unmatched: 14. The CDR3 bases are TGCAGCGCCGAATGGGGGCTACTAGCGGGAGGTTCCTACAATGAGCAGTTCTTC. Protein product: CSAEWGLLAGGSYNEQFF.

About this clone itself: At the DNA level, this CDR3 is encoded by other sequences in the same sample as well. This chain links TRBV27 with TRBJ2-3, with D possibly being TRBD2 (6 bases). The germline V and J ends were trimmed by 3 bases and 3 bases, with 7 bases remaining between them. This CDR3 comprises 13 residues. The germline CDR1 and CDR2 sequences are MNHEY and SMNVEV (reference sequence). The CDR3 here is CASSFRGTDTQYF. The CDR3 DNA reads as TGTGCCAGCAGTTTCCGGGGGACAGATACGCAGTATTTT.

The rearrangement links TRBV6-1 to TRBJ2-3, with 10 bases that match TRBD2. This CDR3 is 15 amino acids long. The ends lost 3 bases at V and 3 bases at J; junction bases unmatched: 3. Looked up from germline, CDR1 is MNHNS and CDR2 is SASEGT. CDR3 sequence (DNA): TGTGCCAGCAGTGAGCTAGCGGGAGATACAGATACGCAGTATTTT. Amino acid sequence: CASSELAGDTDTQYF.

In this sample, this clone turned up once. This chain joins TRBV6-5 and TRBJ1-4; D is unclear. In germline, CDR1 is MNHEY, CDR2 SVGAGI. This CDR3 spans 15 amino acids. V shed 5 bases and J shed 7 bases, with 17 bases lying between them. The CDR3 DNA reads TGTGCCAGCAGTCCGGAGGATTTTAGTGTTGAAAAACTGTTTTTT. It is translated as CASSPEDFSVEKLFF.

V is TRBV6-1 and J is TRBJ1-5; no definite D call. V lost 6 bases to trimming and J lost 5 bases, with 11 bases between them. CDR3 size: 13 residues. Germline V lookup: CDR1 MNHNS, CDR2 SASEGT. For the CDR3, the DNA is TGTGCCAGCAGCCGAGAAGTTTATCAGCCCCAGCATTTT. This translates into CASSREVYQPQHF.

V and J are TRBV9 and TRBJ2-5; 13 bases are a match to TRBD2. CDR3 length equals 16 residues. Per germline, CDR1 SGDLS and CDR2 YYNGEE. The J segment lost 3 bases and the V segment lost 0 bases, leaving 2 bases of the junction unmatched. CDR3 DNA sequence: TGTGCCAGCAGCGTAGGAGGGACTAGCGGGAAAGAGACCCAGTACTTC. As protein: CASSVGGTSGKETQYF.

This chain uses TRBV1 with TRBJ2-3; the table's D call of TRBD2 was not tested on the DNA. TRBV1 is a recognized pseudogene. The CDR3 sequence is 19 residues long. This CDR3 is CTSSQDSRFSGDRTDTQYF. CDR3 sequence (DNA): TGCACCAGCAGCCAAGATTCCAGGTTTAGCGGGGACCGCACAGATACGCAGTATTTT.

The chain couples TRBV6-4 to TRBJ2-7, with 7 bases lining up with TRBD1. The CDR3 runs to 14 residues. The germline gives CDR1 MRHNA, CDR2 SNTAGT. J lost 3 bases, V lost 3 bases, and 5 bases had no gene match. CDR3 amino acids: CASSENRGSYEQYF. The DNA of the CDR3 is TGTGCCAGCAGTGAAAACAGGGGAAGCTACGAGCAGTACTTC.

The chain joins TRBV19 to TRBJ2-1; 10 bases fit TRBD2. Germline V gene lookup returns CDR1 LNHDA and CDR2 SQIVND (reference sequence). This CDR3 region has 18 residues. J was trimmed by 6 bases and V by 5 bases; bases with no gene match: 16. For the CDR3, the DNA is TGTGCCAGTAGTTTTCTAGCGGGAGTTATTGGGCCCTCCAATGAGCAGTTCTTC. Translated, it gives CASSFLAGVIGPSNEQFF.

V usage is TRBV7-7 and J usage is TRBJ2-5; perhaps TRBD2 as D (6 bases). The germline V gene has CDR1 SSHAT and CDR2 FNYEAQ (reference sequence). This CDR3 is 13 amino acids long. Trimming took 2 bases from V and 5 from J, leaving 9 bases between them. CDR3 in amino acids: CASSLFRGETQYF. Written as DNA, the CDR3 is TGTGCCAGCAGCTTATTCCGGGGGGAGACCCAGTACTTC. The variable domain in full, with the rest retrieved from reference TRBV7-7 and TRBJ2-5, is GAGVSQSPRYKVTKRGQDVTLRCDPISSHATLYWYQQALGQGPEFLTYFNYEAQPDKSGLPSDRFSAERPEGSISTLTIQRTEQRDSAMYRCASSLFRGETQYFGPGTRLLVL.

This clone has a single count. This rearrangement joins TRBV29-1 to TRBJ2-5, with a possible D match to TRBD1 (6 bases). The DNA end is a closer match to TRBJ2-7, so the J assignment may be wrong. Germline-derived CDR1 and CDR2 are SQVTM and ANQGSEA. This CDR3 is built from 12 residues. CDR3: CSVEAGAYEQYF. The CDR3 DNA sequence: TGCAGCGTTGAGGCAGGGGCCTACGAGCAGTACTTC.

The chain recombines TRBV15 with TRBJ2-5; D not certain. TRBJ2-7 matches the DNA end more closely, so the J call is doubtful. Germline V gene lookup returns CDR1 LNHNV and CDR2 YYDKDF (reference sequence). This CDR3 is built from 14 residues. CDR3 protein: CATSILWGSYEQYF. In DNA form, the CDR3 reads TGTGCCACCAGCATACTTTGGGGCTCCTACGAGCAGTACTTC.

The chain uses TRBV7-8 and TRBJ2-5; 9 bases match TRBD1. TRBJ2-7 explains the end of the DNA better; the J call may be wrong. From germline, CDR1 is SGHVS and CDR2 FQNEAQ. The CDR3 is 14 residues long. CDR3: CASSTTGGSYEQYF. CDR3 bases: TGTGCCAGCAGCACGACAGGGGGTTCCTACGAGCAGTACTTC.

This clone is a singleton in its sample. The chain uses TRBV27 and TRBJ2-7; TRBD1 is a possible D gene (5 bases). The CDR3 has 14 residues. Trimming cost V 5 bases and J 1 base, with 12 bases left between them. From germline, CDR1 is MNHEY and CDR2 SMNVEV (reference sequence). Here the CDR3 reads CASSIQDGSYEQYF. The CDR3 nucleotides read TGTGCCAGCAGTATACAGGACGGATCCTACGAGCAGTACTTC.

The chain couples TRBV20-1 to TRBJ1-1; unclear D gene. Germline CDR1 DFQATT, CDR2 SNEGSKA (reference sequence). The CDR3 totals 9 residues. With 8 bases removed from V and 3 bases from J, the gap between germline ends came to 4 bases. CDR3 nucleotides: TGCAGTACAGACACTGAAGCTTTCTTT. Protein: CSTDTEAFF.

V usage is TRBV7-9 and J usage is TRBJ2-7, with D possibly TRBD1 on 6 matching bases. Trimming shortened V by 8 bases and J by 7 bases, and 18 bases separated the two germline ends. The CDR3 sequence is 13 residues long. Germline values: CDR1 SEHNR, CDR2 FQNEAQ (reference sequence). The CDR3 bases are TGTGCCAGCGCCGGGACACCCTCGAGGGAGCAGTACTTC. Amino acids: CASAGTPSREQYF.

The CDR3 sequence: CASSPTRGSSYNEQFF. The CDR3 DNA is TGTGCCAGCAGTCCCACTCGCGGGAGCTCCTACAATGAGCAGTTCTTC. The rearrangement uses TRBV28 and TRBJ2-1, with TRBD2 matching 7 bases. The CDR3 has 16 amino acids. The germline CDR1 and CDR2 sequences are MDHEN and SYDVKM. V lost 5 bases to trimming and J lost 0 bases; unmatched junction nucleotides: 7.

This clone was counted once. V gene TRBV6-1 combines with J gene TRBJ2-7; D ambiguous. Trimming removed 1 base at V and 6 bases at J, with 4 bases between. The CDR3 runs 11 residues. Germline lookup yields CDR1 MNHNS and CDR2 SASEGT. The CDR3 region is CASSEGAEQYF. In nucleotides, the CDR3 is TGTGCCAGCAGTGAAGGGGCCGAGCAGTACTTC.

The chain recombines TRBV25-1 with TRBJ1-3; 9 positions agree with TRBD1. The CDR3 is 16 amino acids. CDR1 MGHDK and CDR2 SYGVNS come from the germline V gene. Trimming removed 4 bases from V and 1 base from J; junction bases left unmatched: 5. The CDR3 protein is CASSADRGRSGNTIYF. DNA of the CDR3: TGTGCCAGCAGTGCGGACAGGGGCCGATCTGGAAACACCATATATTTT.

The chain is built from TRBV7-9 and TRBJ2-6; D is undetermined. CDR1 and CDR2 from the germline V gene are SEHNR and FQNEAQ (reference sequence). The CDR3 runs 16 residues. The germline V and J ends were trimmed by 1 base and 2 bases, with 9 bases remaining between them. The chain's CDR3 is CASSLVSGPGANVLTF. The CDR3 bases are TGTGCCAGCAGCTTAGTGTCGGGTCCTGGGGCCAACGTCCTGACTTTC.

This clone has only a few counts. The rearrangement links TRBV5-1 to TRBJ2-6; no clear D gene. CDR1 is SGHRS and CDR2 is YFSETQ in the germline V gene. Trimming shortened V by 6 bases and J by 0 bases, and 10 bases separated the two germline ends. The CDR3 runs to 15 residues. CDR3 in DNA: TGCGCCAGCACCCGCGGAGACTCTGGGGCCAACGTCCTGACTTTC. Its translation: CASTRGDSGANVLTF.

The V and J genes are TRBV11-2 and TRBJ2-1; 9 nucleotides match TRBD2. CDR3 length: 17 amino acids. The trim removed 1 base at V and 2 bases at J, leaving 6 bases unmatched. The germline V gene has CDR1 SGHAT and CDR2 FQNNGV. In nucleotides, the CDR3 is TGTGCCAGCAGCTTAGGGGGCGGGAGGGCCCCCTACAATGAGCAGTTCTTC. As protein: CASSLGGGRAPYNEQFF.